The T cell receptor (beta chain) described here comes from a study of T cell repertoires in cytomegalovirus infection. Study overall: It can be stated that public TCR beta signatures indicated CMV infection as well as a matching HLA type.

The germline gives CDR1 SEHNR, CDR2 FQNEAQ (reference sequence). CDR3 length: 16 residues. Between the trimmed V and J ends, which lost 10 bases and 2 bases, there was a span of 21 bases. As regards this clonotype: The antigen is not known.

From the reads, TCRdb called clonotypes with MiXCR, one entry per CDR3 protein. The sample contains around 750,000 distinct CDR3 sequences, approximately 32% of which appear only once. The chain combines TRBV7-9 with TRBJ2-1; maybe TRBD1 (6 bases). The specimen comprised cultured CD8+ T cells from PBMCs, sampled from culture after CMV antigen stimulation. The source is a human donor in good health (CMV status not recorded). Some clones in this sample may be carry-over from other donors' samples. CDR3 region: CATIGQGSEPYNEQFF. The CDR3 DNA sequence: TGTGCCACCATAGGCCAGGGGTCCGAACCCTACAATGAGCAGTTCTTC.